The entry below describes one T cell receptor beta chain. Germline values: CDR1 LNHDA, CDR2 SQIVND (reference sequence). Deletions cut 5 bases from V and 7 bases from J, with 12 bases between. This CDR3 region has 13 residues. The sample originates from a study of shared clonotypes between healthy human individuals. Donors were healthy HIV-negative adults without recent acute infections or vaccinations. Samples underwent the assay at deep level. The repertoire was sequenced with immunoSEQ multiplex PCR; TCRdb's copy has only in-frame clones and lacks some. Of roughly 200,000 clones detected, approximately 70% appear once; the ten largest clones hold under 11%.

The sequencing sample was made of memory CD4+ T cells sorted from blood. Subset meaning: CD45RA-negative fraction. The sequence was obtained from a man in his thirties or forties in good health. The chain combines TRBV19 with TRBJ2-4; no reliable D call. The DNA for the CDR3 is TGTGCCAGTAGTGGAAATACACGGAACATTCAGTACTTC. This sequence encodes CASSGNTRNIQYF.